This TCR beta chain was obtained from a study of patients and donors after allogeneic stem cell transplantation. A few counts support this clonotype. TCRdb reprocessed the RT-PCR reads with MiXCR, giving one entry per CDR3 protein. The table has roughly 960,000 distinct CDR3 sequences, over 15% seen once. V shed 4 bases, J shed 4 bases, and the junction held 7 bases outside the gene matches. The CDR3 covers 15 residues. CDR1 is ENHRY and CDR2 is SYGVKD in the germline V gene. The chain has TRBV10-3 and TRBJ1-5; TRBD1 matches 7 bases. The sequenced sample consisted of blood, either unsorted or a sorted T cell fraction (not recorded which). The source is a human donor who was either an allogeneic HSCT recipient or a stem cell or donor lymphocyte infusion donor (not recorded which). It is not recorded whose cells these are; they may come from a transplant donor. The CDR3 loop is CAISAGGGRNQPQHF. The CDR3 DNA follows: TGTGCCATCAGTGCAGGGGGGGGAAGGAATCAGCCCCAGCATTTT.